These 14 T cell receptor beta chains came from one sample sequenced in a study of shared clonotypes between healthy human individuals. TCRdb keeps only in-frame clones here, not all; method: immunoSEQ multiplex PCR. The sample holds 300,000 to 400,000 clones; around 90% are singletons and the top ten take 16%. The specimen sequenced was memory CD8+ T cells sorted from blood. Specified subset: CD45RO+ cells pooled with CCR7-negative TemRA cells. These receptors all come from a young man in good health.

The gene calls are TRBV11-2 and TRBJ1-2; perhaps TRBD1 as D (6 bases). The V gene lost 0 bases and the J gene lost 3 bases, with 14 bases spanning the gap. The germline CDR1 and CDR2 sequences are SGHAT and FQNNGV. This CDR3 has 16 amino acids. The CDR3 coding sequence is TGTGCCAGCAGCTTAGATCCCGCAGGGGTGGACTATGGCTACACCTTC. Protein: CASSLDPAGVDYGYTF.

This chain uses TRBV28 with TRBJ1-2; D may be TRBD1 (5 bases). CDR3 length: 13 amino acids. The germline CDR1 and CDR2 sequences are MDHEN and SYDVKM. Trimming stripped 2 bases from V and 4 bases from J, with 8 bases between. The CDR3 DNA follows: TGTGCCAGCAGTTTAACTGGGGGCTATGGCTACACCTTC. Translated, it gives CASSLTGGYGYTF.

The genes are TRBV6-5 and TRBJ1-1, with 10 positions matching TRBD1. The CDR3 is 14 residues long. V shed 8 bases and J 2 bases; nucleotides not matched to a gene: 5. Germline loops: CDR1 MNHEY, CDR2 SVGAGI. The CDR3 sequence is CASRMTGGNTEAFF. The DNA of the CDR3 is TGTGCCAGCCGGATGACAGGGGGCAACACTGAAGCTTTCTTT.

To note about this clone: This sample includes further DNA sequences coding for the same CDR3. The chain employs TRBV11-3 and TRBJ2-7, with TRBD2 identical over 7 bases. Germline V gene data show CDR1 as SGHNT and CDR2 as YENEEA. J was trimmed by 3 bases and V by 1 base; bases with no gene match: 0. The CDR3 is made up of 13 amino acids. DNA for the CDR3: TGTGCCAGCAGCTTAGGGACTAGCTACGAGCAGTACTTC. As protein: CASSLGTSYEQYF.

The chain employs TRBV7-6 and TRBJ2-7; no clear D gene. The CDR3 length is 15 residues. CDR1 is SGHVS and CDR2 is FNYEAQ in the germline V gene. V was trimmed by 5 bases and J by 3 bases, leaving 17 bases between them. The CDR3 DNA sequence: TGTGCCAGCAGCCCGACACTCGTGCCAGACTACGAGCAGTACTTC. Its translation: CASSPTLVPDYEQYF. The whole variable domain, filled in from reference TRBV7-6 and TRBJ2-7, reads GAGVSQSPRYKVTKRGQDVALRCDPISGHVSLYWYRQALGQGPEFLTYFNYEAQQDKSGLPNDRFSAERPEGSISTLTIQRTEQRDSAMYRCASSPTLVPDYEQYFGPGTRLTVT.

The rearrangement joins TRBV5-6 to TRBJ2-1; TRBD2 agrees at 7 bases. V was clipped by 5 bases and J by 0 bases; unmatched bases: 8. CDR3 length equals 16 residues. The germline V gene has CDR1 SGHDT and CDR2 YYEEEE. CDR3 amino acids: CASSPSAGFSYNEQFF. For the CDR3, the DNA is TGTGCCAGCAGTCCCTCAGCGGGGTTCTCCTACAATGAGCAGTTCTTC.

The CDR3, as DNA: TGTGCCAGCAGCTGGGGGAAGGCGGTAACCGATGGCTACACCTTC. Translating gives CASSWGKAVTDGYTF. This rearrangement joins TRBV13 to TRBJ1-2, with a possible D match to TRBD1 (5 bases). This CDR3 region has 15 residues. V lost 4 bases, J lost 6 bases, and 18 bases lay in between. The V gene's germline CDR1 is PRHDT and CDR2 FYEKMQ (reference sequence).

The gene calls are TRBV18 and TRBJ1-1; 8 positions match TRBD1. CDR1 and CDR2 from the germline V gene are KGHSH and LQKENI. V dropped 3 bases and J dropped 6; count of bases not matched to a gene: 9. The length of the CDR3 is 15 residues. CDR3 in amino acids: CASSPRRTGMPEAFF. Written as DNA, the CDR3 is TGTGCCAGCTCACCCCGACGGACAGGGATGCCTGAAGCTTTCTTT. The whole variable domain, remainder taken from reference TRBV18 and TRBJ1-1, is NAGVMQNPRHLVRRRGQEARLRCSPMKGHSHVYWYRQLPEEGLKFMVYLQKENIIDESGMPKERFSAEFPKEGPSILRIQQVVRGDSAAYFCASSPRRTGMPEAFFGQGTRLTVV.

This chain joins TRBV15 and TRBJ2-7; 14 bases agree with TRBD2. The CDR3 loop spans 16 amino acids. Germline-derived CDR1 and CDR2 are LNHNV and YYDKDF (reference sequence). Trimming removed 2 bases from V and 6 bases from J; junction bases left unmatched: 6. The CDR3 sequence: CATSRRGLAGASEQYF. As DNA, the CDR3 is TGTGCCACCAGCAGAAGGGGACTAGCGGGAGCTTCCGAGCAGTACTTC.

V is TRBV6-5 and J is TRBJ2-7, with TRBD1 matching over 10 bases. Germline V lookup: CDR1 MNHEY, CDR2 SVGAGI. V dropped 2 bases and J dropped 1; count of bases not matched to a gene: 5. The CDR3 contains 16 residues. The CDR3 DNA reads as TGTGCCAGCAGTTACGGTGGGACAGGGGCATCCTACGAGCAGTACTTC. It encodes CASSYGGTGASYEQYF.

The V and J genes are TRBV2 and TRBJ2-5, with 9 bases identical to TRBD2. Germline V gene lookup returns CDR1 SNHLY and CDR2 FYNNEI. J lost 5 bases, V lost 3 bases, and 7 bases had no gene match. CDR3 length: 15 residues. CDR3 sequence reads: CASSDVGGRGETQYF. The CDR3 DNA reads TGTGCCAGCAGTGATGTTGGCGGGAGGGGGGAGACCCAGTACTTC.

This chain uses TRBV18 with TRBJ2-2; 7 bases map to TRBD2. V lost 1 base to trimming and J lost 4 bases; unmatched junction nucleotides: 12. Germline CDR1 and CDR2: KGHSH and LQKENI. The CDR3 contains 18 residues. In nucleotides, the CDR3 is TGTGCCAGCTCACCACGTTTCTGGGCGGGAGATTTCACCGGGGAGCTGTTTTTT. Encoded protein: CASSPRFWAGDFTGELFF.

The chain combines TRBV30 with TRBJ1-1; D not resolved. Between the trimmed V and J ends, which lost 0 bases and 3 bases, there was a span of 14 bases. The CDR3 contains 15 residues. The germline gives CDR1 GTSNPN, CDR2 SVGIG (reference sequence). The DNA for the CDR3 is TGTGCCTGGAGTGTTCCTAGCCTTTCCCACACTGAAGCTTTCTTT. Translation gives CAWSVPSLSHTEAFF.

This clone was seen only a few times. This sequence joins TRBV9 and TRBJ2-2; TRBD2 agrees at 11 bases. J gave up 3 bases and V 0 bases, and 4 bases lay outside the gene matches. This CDR3 is 17 amino acids long. CDR1 is SGDLS, CDR2 YYNGEE, per germline. In DNA, the CDR3 is TGTGCCAGCAGCGTAGCCACTAGCGGGAGAGACACCGGGGAGCTGTTTTTT. Protein: CASSVATSGRDTGELFF.